This T cell receptor beta chain was recovered during a study of beta chain features in type 1 diabetes. Study findings and constraints: No resolution was reached here on whether HLA type influences TCRB rearrangement. Among all four CD4+ subsets, Type 1 diabetes patients had TCRB CDR3s that were moderately but significantly shorter.

This clone was recorded a few times. No antigen is known for it. Other DNA sequences in this specimen translate into the identical CDR3. CD4+ naive, central memory, regulatory and stem cell-like memory subsets were isolated by sorting on CD45RO/CCR7/CD25/CD127/CD95/CD27. Sorted populations were all over 98% pure. The germline CDR1 and CDR2 sequences are LNHNV and YYDKDF (reference sequence). Losses at the gene ends were 6 bases for V and 2 bases for J; bases not matched to a gene: 3. CDR3 length: 13 residues. Every isolated RNA sample was fully reverse transcribed, so sequencing captured expressed TCRB transcripts. Libraries were prepared by immunoSEQ multiplex PCR; TCRdb keeps only in-frame clonotypes and omits some of them. The table includes roughly 220,000 clones, roughly 17% detected once.

Sequencing input: naive CD4+ T cells from blood. The TCR sequence derives from a man younger than 40 with type 1 diabetes. The rearrangement uses TRBV15 and TRBJ1-2, with TRBD1 matching 7 bases. The CDR3 nucleotides are TGTGCCACCAGTAGGGACAGAAACTATGGCTACACCTTC. Encoded protein: CATSRDRNYGYTF.